The entry below gives a single T cell receptor beta chain sequence along with its context. Its matching antigen is unknown. The germline gives CDR1 LNHDA, CDR2 SQIVND (reference sequence). The CDR3 loop spans 10 amino acids. Trimming shortened V by 8 bases and J by 6 bases, and 6 bases separated the two germline ends. This record comes from a study of cytotoxic CD8 clonotypes in ibrutinib-treated CLL. Findings and caveats of the study: Under therapy, public clonotypes either contracted or stayed stable, and they were uncommon. Sustained-remission patients were sampled at different times than progressing patients were. Clonality (at baseline) was higher than in age-matched healthy donors and tracked circulating CD8+ T-cell counts.

Libraries were prepared by immunoSEQ multiplex PCR; TCRdb keeps only in-frame clonotypes and omits some of them. The table lists fewer than 20,000 clones, about 70% of them singletons. The receptor comes from a human donor with chronic lymphocytic leukemia. The chain has TRBV19 and TRBJ2-3; D call uncertain. The sample consisted of PBMCs, taken after 12 months of ibrutinib treatment. The CDR3 spells CASFGDTQYF. The DNA of the CDR3 is TGTGCCAGTTTTGGGGATACGCAGTATTTT.